The T cell receptor (beta chain) under discussion was sequenced for a study of T cell responses to AZD1222 COVID-19 vaccine. Findings of the study overall: Spike-specific TCR breadth and depth grew following two AZD1222 doses. Among the donors, most were white British and more were female, and clonal diversity was possibly underestimated. Only five or six AZD1222 recipients were seropositive at baseline.

This CDR3 comprises 14 residues. V lost 3 bases, J lost 8 bases, and 19 bases lay in between. Per germline, CDR1 DFQATT and CDR2 SNEGSKA (reference sequence). With respect to this clone: Its antigen remains unknown.

The table came from immunoSEQ multiplex PCR; TCRdb's copy has only in-frame clones and leaves some out. The sample consists of around 100,000 clones, 80% to 90% of them appearing once. The gene calls are TRBV20-1 and TRBJ1-2, with D uncertain. The sequence was obtained from an adult in good health. The material sequenced was peripheral blood, taken on day 0 of AZD1222 vaccination. The CDR3 DNA reads TGCAGTGCTAGTAGTCTCGGGATAAGGGCGGGCTACACCTTC. Translation: CSASSLGIRAGYTF.